The next 32 T cell receptor beta chains were all read from a single sample in a study of blood T cell repertoires in COVID-19. TCRdb's copy holds only in-frame clones and misses some; the assay was immunoSEQ multiplex PCR. In the table there are about 240,000 clones, roughly 89% of which are singletons. Source material: PBMCs or T cells enriched from blood (not recorded which). These receptors originate from a woman younger than 45 who had recovered from COVID-19.

The chain couples TRBV28 to TRBJ1-2; 8 bases are shared with TRBD1. This CDR3 contains 13 residues. Germline V gene sequence: CDR1 MDHEN, CDR2 SYDVKM. For the CDR3, the DNA is TGTGCTACAGGGGGATCGGACCTCTATGGCTACACCTTC. Its translation is CATGGSDLYGYTF.

This chain links TRBV27 with TRBJ2-1; D gene ambiguous. This CDR3 is 13 amino acids long. Germline assignment: CDR1 MNHEY and CDR2 SMNVEV (reference sequence). The V end was cut by 2 bases, the J end by 6 bases, with 8 bases between. The CDR3 DNA is TGTGCCAGCAGTTTACTGGGCCGCAATGAGCAGTTCTTC. It translates to CASSLLGRNEQFF.

The rearrangement uses TRBV7-2 and TRBJ2-1; 11 nucleotides line up with TRBD2. The ends lost 3 bases at V and 7 bases at J; junction bases unmatched: 2. Per germline, CDR1 SGHTA and CDR2 FQGNSA. This CDR3 comprises 14 residues. The CDR3 is CASSLTSGVNEQFF. The CDR3 coding sequence is TGTGCCAGCAGCTTGACTAGCGGGGTGAATGAGCAGTTCTTC.

This sequence joins TRBV28 and TRBJ1-5; no clear D. Germline V CDR1 and CDR2: MDHEN, SYDVKM. The CDR3 loop spans 15 amino acids. The V gene lost 3 bases and the J gene lost 2 bases, with 11 bases spanning the gap. In DNA, the CDR3 is TGTGCCAGCAGTTTCGCCTCCGGGGGCAATCAGCCCCAGCATTTT. It codes for CASSFASGGNQPQHF.

The V gene is TRBV10-3, the J gene TRBJ2-1; 7 bases map to TRBD2. V was clipped by 7 bases and J by 7 bases; unmatched bases: 4. The V gene's germline CDR1 is ENHRY and CDR2 SYGVKD. The CDR3 length is 12 residues. The CDR3 DNA is TGTGCCATCAACAGCGGGGTGAATGAGCAGTTCTTC. It encodes CAINSGVNEQFF.

V and J are TRBV12-3 or TRBV12-4 and TRBJ1-1; perhaps TRBD1 as D (6 bases). V was pared by 6 bases and J by 9 bases, with 11 bases between. This CDR3 has 11 amino acids. The CDR3 protein is CASSDRGKAFF. For the CDR3, the DNA is TGTGCCAGCAGCGATAGGGGGAAAGCTTTCTTT.

CDR3 residues: CASSLRWGYADTQYF. In nucleotides, the CDR3 is TGTGCCAGCAGCTTACGATGGGGCTACGCAGATACGCAGTATTTT. This chain uses TRBV11-2 with TRBJ2-3; D perhaps matches TRBD1 (5 bases). V was shortened by 2 bases and J by 4 bases, with 13 bases between the two germline ends. Germline CDR1 and CDR2: SGHAT and FQNNGV. This CDR3 contains 15 residues.

V and J are TRBV7-2 and TRBJ1-1; D perhaps matches TRBD1 (5 bases). The CDR3 covers 12 residues. Per the germline V gene, CDR1 is SGHTA and CDR2 is FQGNSA. V lost 5 bases and J 4 bases, leaving 8 bases between the germline ends. The CDR3 protein is CASSRTFTEAFF. CDR3 nucleotide sequence: TGTGCCAGCAGCCGGACATTCACTGAAGCTTTCTTT.

The V call is TRBV4-2, the J call TRBJ1-1; 7 nucleotides agree with TRBD1. V gave up 2 bases and J gave up 3 bases; unmatched junction bases: 3. Per the germline V gene, CDR1 is LGHNA and CDR2 is YNFKEQ. This CDR3 comprises 14 residues. CDR3 residues: CASSQQGVDTEAFF. CDR3 nucleotide sequence: TGTGCCAGCAGCCAACAGGGGGTTGACACTGAAGCTTTCTTT.

The chain couples TRBV12-1 to TRBJ2-1; TRBD2 is the table's D call and was not checked against the DNA. TRBV12-1 is noted as a pseudogene. The CDR3 sequence is 16 residues long. CDR3 in amino acids: CASSRAGGAIHNEQFF. In DNA, the CDR3 is TGTGCCAGCAGCCGTGCGGGGGGCGCGATTCACAATGAGCAGTTCTTC.

The CDR3: CASSLLGAGVSDTQYF. The DNA of the CDR3 is TGTGCCAGCAGCTTACTAGGAGCGGGAGTGTCAGATACGCAGTATTTT. This sequence joins TRBV7-6 and TRBJ2-3; 8 bases are a match to TRBD2. CDR1 and CDR2 from the germline V gene are SGHVS and FNYEAQ. CDR3 length equals 16 residues. Trimming took 2 bases from V and 4 from J; bases not matched to a gene: 8.

The V call is TRBV7-3, the J call TRBJ2-3; TRBD2 might be the D (5 bases). Germline CDR1 reads SGHTA; CDR2 reads FQGTGA. The CDR3 length is 13 residues. V lost 5 bases and J lost 1, with 7 bases in between. CDR3 in amino acids: CASSRAGTDTQYF. DNA of the CDR3: TGTGCCAGCAGCCGAGCGGGCACAGATACGCAGTATTTT.

This clone occurred a few times. Other DNA sequences in this sample translate to the same CDR3. The CDR3 spells CAWSVLGEKLFF. The CDR3 region has the DNA TGTGCCTGGAGTGTACTAGGGGAAAAACTGTTTTTT. The V and J genes are TRBV30 and TRBJ1-4; no clear D gene. CDR1 is GTSNPN, CDR2 SVGIG, per germline (reference sequence). Deletions cut 0 bases from V and 8 bases from J, with 7 bases between. This CDR3 spans 12 amino acids.

This clone was seen just once. The gene calls are TRBV7-9 and TRBJ1-2; the D gene is possibly TRBD1 (5 bases). V was pared by 5 bases and J by 4 bases, with 20 bases between. Germline V gene sequence: CDR1 SEHNR, CDR2 FQNEAQ (reference sequence). This CDR3 is 16 amino acids long. CDR3 sequence (DNA): TGTGCCAGCAGCCCCCCCGGGTCACGACAGATCTATGGCTACACCTTC. Its translation: CASSPPGSRQIYGYTF.

The rearrangement joins TRBV19 to TRBJ1-5, with a possible D match to TRBD1 (5 bases). The CDR3 loop spans 15 amino acids. CDR1 is LNHDA and CDR2 is SQIVND in the germline V gene (reference sequence). Trimming left V 8 bases short and J 0 bases short, with 14 bases between. This CDR3 reads CASRGIDYSNQPQHF. CDR3 DNA sequence: TGTGCCAGTCGGGGGATAGATTATAGCAATCAGCCCCAGCATTTT.

Comments on this clone: The junction departs from germline at one end; a sequencing error may be responsible. The J gene is TRBJ1-2, the V gene TRBV19; tentative D call: TRBD1 (5 bases). Germline V gene sequence: CDR1 LNHDA, CDR2 SQIVND (reference sequence). This CDR3 comprises 13 residues. As DNA, the CDR3 is TGTGCCAGTAGTATTCTGAGGGACTATCGCTACACCTTC. Translation: CASSILRDYRYTF.

The table lists this clone with a few counts. The chain links TRBV28 to TRBJ1-4; possibly TRBD1 for D (6 bases). V shed 7 bases and J shed 8 bases, with 17 bases lying between them. Per the germline V gene, CDR1 is MDHEN and CDR2 is SYDVKM. This CDR3 spans 14 amino acids. CDR3 region: CASIKAGVGEKLFF. Here the CDR3 DNA reads TGTGCCAGCATAAAGGCAGGGGTCGGGGAAAAACTGTTTTTT. Full variable domain (missing parts from reference TRBV28 and TRBJ1-4): DVKVTQSSRYLVKRTGEKVFLECVQDMDHENMFWYRQDPGLGLRLIYFSYDVKMKEKGDIPEGYSVSREKKERFSLILESASTNQTSMYLCASIKAGVGEKLFFGSGTQLSVL.

The chain joins TRBV11-2 to TRBJ1-3; tentative D call: TRBD1 (6 bases). V lost 5 bases to trimming and J lost 3 bases, with 11 bases between them. CDR1 is SGHAT and CDR2 is FQNNGV in the germline V gene. CDR3 size: 14 residues. CDR3 coding DNA: TGTGCCAGCAGCCCAGGGGCCGATGGAAACACCATATATTTT. The encoded protein is CASSPGADGNTIYF. Combining the CDR3 with reference TRBV11-2 and TRBJ1-3 gives the whole variable domain EAGVAQSPRYKIIEKRQSVAFWCNPISGHATLYWYQQILGQGPKLLIQFQNNGVVDDSQLPKDRFSAERLKGVDSTLKIQPAKLEDSAVYLCASSPGADGNTIYFGEGSWLTVV.

This sequence joins TRBV7-9 and TRBJ2-3; TRBD2 aligns across 8 bases. Losses at the gene ends were 3 bases for V and 2 bases for J; bases not matched to a gene: 4. This CDR3 has 15 amino acids. Germline values: CDR1 SEHNR, CDR2 FQNEAQ (reference sequence). CDR3 amino acids: CASSFLAGYTDTQYF. DNA of the CDR3: TGTGCCAGCAGCTTTCTAGCGGGCTACACAGATACGCAGTATTTT.

The rearrangement links TRBV5-1 to TRBJ2-1; 7 bases agree with TRBD2. Trimming cost V 3 bases and J 1 base; bases outside gene matches: 7. Germline V gene sequence: CDR1 SGHRS, CDR2 YFSETQ. The CDR3 consists of 16 residues. The CDR3 is CASSSRLARSYNEQFF. The CDR3 DNA sequence: TGCGCCAGCAGCTCAAGACTAGCTCGATCCTACAATGAGCAGTTCTTC.

This chain links TRBV4-1 with TRBJ2-1; 7 bases map to TRBD2. The CDR3 loop spans 14 amino acids. The germline V gene has CDR1 MGHRA and CDR2 YSYEKL. J was trimmed by 6 bases and V by 0 bases; bases with no gene match: 2. CDR3 coding DNA: TGCGCCAGCAGCCAAGATAGGACTAGCAATGAGCAGTTCTTC. This gives the protein CASSQDRTSNEQFF.

This chain links TRBV20-1 with TRBJ1-2; D may be TRBD1 (5 bases). Trimming left V 3 bases short and J 6 bases short, with 17 bases between. The CDR3 totals 14 residues. The germline gives CDR1 DFQATT, CDR2 SNEGSKA (reference sequence). The CDR3 DNA follows: TGCAGTGCTAGTCTAAGAGGCAGGGAAAATGGCTACACCTTC. Its translation: CSASLRGRENGYTF.

The chain is built from TRBV30 and TRBJ2-7; a weak D match, TRBD2 (7 bases). In germline, CDR1 is GTSNPN, CDR2 SVGIG (reference sequence). CDR3 size: 12 residues. The V and J ends lost 4 bases and 7 bases respectively, with 14 bases between them. CDR3 amino acids: CAWNREGWEQYF. The CDR3 nucleotides read TGTGCCTGGAACAGGGAGGGATGGGAGCAGTACTTC.

The rearrangement joins TRBV7-2 to TRBJ2-7, with D maybe TRBD1 (6 bases). The V end lost 3 bases, the J end lost 2 bases, and 17 bases lay between the germline ends. Germline loops: CDR1 SGHTA, CDR2 FQGNSA. CDR3 size: 16 residues. CDR3 bases: TGTGCCAGCAGCTTCCAACCCCAGGGGTCGGCCTACGAGCAGTACTTC. Its translation is CASSFQPQGSAYEQYF.

The count of this clone is one. This chain joins TRBV30 and TRBJ2-7; 7 bases match TRBD2. There are 11 residues in the CDR3. Germline trimming cut 2 bases from V and 7 bases from J; bases unmatched to any gene: 2. Germline V lookup: CDR1 GTSNPN, CDR2 SVGIG (reference sequence). The CDR3 loop is CAWSPGGEQYF. The CDR3 DNA follows: TGTGCCTGGAGTCCGGGAGGAGAGCAGTACTTC. The whole variable domain, remainder taken from reference TRBV30 and TRBJ2-7, is SQTIHQWPATLVQPVGSPLSLECTVEGTSNPNLYWYRQAAGRGLQLLFYSVGIGQISSEVPQNLSASRPQDRQFILSSKKLLLSDSGFYLCAWSPGGEQYFGPGTRLTVT.

The V gene is TRBV28, the J gene TRBJ2-2; maybe TRBD2 (5 bases). Looked up from germline, CDR1 is MDHEN and CDR2 is SYDVKM. V shed 3 bases and J shed 2 bases, with 13 bases lying between them. The CDR3 sequence is 16 residues long. CDR3 amino acids: CASSLRRLANTGELFF. For the CDR3, the DNA is TGTGCCAGCAGTTTGAGAAGGCTAGCTAACACCGGGGAGCTGTTTTTT.

The chain links TRBV11-3 to TRBJ2-1; D is undetermined. Between the trimmed V and J ends, which lost 2 bases and 6 bases, there was a span of 5 bases. Per germline, CDR1 SGHNT and CDR2 YENEEA. The CDR3 consists of 12 residues. The CDR3 reads CASSLSSNEQFF. DNA of the CDR3: TGTGCCAGCAGCTTAAGTAGCAATGAGCAGTTCTTC.

The chain uses TRBV19 and TRBJ1-1; D is unresolved. Germline CDR1 LNHDA, CDR2 SQIVND (reference sequence). The V end lost 3 bases, the J end lost 1 base, and 9 bases lay between the germline ends. This CDR3 region has 14 residues. The CDR3 DNA is TGTGCCAGTAGTATCGGGAGACCGAACACTGAAGCTTTCTTT. It translates to CASSIGRPNTEAFF.

CDR3 nucleotides: TGCAGCGTTGTGGGGCATAGAACGGACTATGGCTACACCTTC. The encoded protein is CSVVGHRTDYGYTF. The chain is built from TRBV29-1 and TRBJ1-2, with D tentatively TRBD1 (5 bases). The ends were cut back, 4 bases at V and 3 bases at J, with 15 bases in the middle. The CDR3 runs 14 residues. Germline lookup yields CDR1 SQVTM and CDR2 ANQGSEA.

Concerning this clone itself: Since no conserved phenylalanine or tryptophan closes the CDR3, a read error is the likely cause. No DNA is shown, since the ends of the CDR3 on it are uncertain; the CDR3 is the one TCRdb lists. The J gene is TRBJ2-3, the V gene TRBV6-2 or TRBV6-3; TRBD2, as called in the table, went unchecked against the DNA. The CDR3 adds up to 13 amino acids, both ends counted. CDR1 is MNHEY, CDR2 SVGEGT, per germline. The CDR3 loop reads CASSQGLAGGMWT.

This sequence joins TRBV11-2 and TRBJ1-1, with TRBD1 matching over 7 bases. The germline V gene encodes CDR1 SGHAT and CDR2 FQNNGV. Unmatched junction bases numbered 7, after V lost 5 bases and J lost 4 bases. The length of the CDR3 is 14 residues. Here the CDR3 reads CASSPRPGGTEAFF. The CDR3 DNA sequence: TGTGCCAGCAGCCCACGCCCAGGGGGCACTGAAGCTTTCTTT.

The chain is built from TRBV15 and TRBJ1-6; no clear D gene. The CDR3 totals 17 residues. Trimming removed 0 bases at V and 8 bases at J, with 17 bases between. The germline gives CDR1 LNHNV, CDR2 YYDKDF (reference sequence). CDR3 in amino acids: CATSREVGWSEDSPLHF. The CDR3 bases are TGTGCCACCAGCAGAGAGGTGGGCTGGTCCGAAGATTCACCCCTCCACTTT. Full variable domain (rest looked up from reference TRBV15 and TRBJ1-6): DAMVIQNPRYQVTQFGKPVTLSCSQTLNHNVMYWYQQKSSQAPKLLFHYYDKDFNNEADTPDNFQSRRPNTSFCFLDIRSPGLGDTAMYLCATSREVGWSEDSPLHFGNGTRLTVT.